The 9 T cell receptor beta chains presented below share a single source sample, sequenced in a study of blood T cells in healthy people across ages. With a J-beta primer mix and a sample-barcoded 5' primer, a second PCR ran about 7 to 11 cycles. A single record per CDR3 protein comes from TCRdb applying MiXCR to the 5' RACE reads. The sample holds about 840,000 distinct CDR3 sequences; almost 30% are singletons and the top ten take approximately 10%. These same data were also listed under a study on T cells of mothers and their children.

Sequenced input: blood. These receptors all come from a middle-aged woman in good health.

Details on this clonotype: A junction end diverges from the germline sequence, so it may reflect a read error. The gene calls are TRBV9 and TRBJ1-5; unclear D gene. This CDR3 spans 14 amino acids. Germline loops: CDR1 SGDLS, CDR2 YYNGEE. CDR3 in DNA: TGTGCCGGCAGCGTAACGGAGTCTCGGCAGCCCCAGCATTTT. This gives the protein CAGSVTESRQPQHF.

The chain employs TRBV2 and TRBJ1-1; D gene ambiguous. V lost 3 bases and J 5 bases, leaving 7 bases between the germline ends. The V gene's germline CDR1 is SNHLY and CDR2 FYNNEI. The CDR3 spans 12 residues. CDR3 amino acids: CASSDRRTEAFF. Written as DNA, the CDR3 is TGTGCCAGCAGTGACAGACGGACTGAAGCTTTCTTT.

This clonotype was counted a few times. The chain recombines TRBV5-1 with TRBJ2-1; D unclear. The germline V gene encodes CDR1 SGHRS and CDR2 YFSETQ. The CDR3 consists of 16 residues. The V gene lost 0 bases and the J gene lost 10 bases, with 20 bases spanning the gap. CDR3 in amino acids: CASSLERLAKTYEQFF. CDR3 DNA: TGCGCCAGCAGCTTGGAACGACTTGCAAAAACCTACGAGCAGTTCTTC.

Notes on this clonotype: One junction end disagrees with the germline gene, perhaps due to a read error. Here the CDR3 DNA reads TGTGTCAGCAGTAACCGGGGGGCGCAGGCAGCGATACGTGAAAAACTGTTTTTT. This translates into CVSSNRGAQAAIREKLFF. The rearrangement links TRBV28 to TRBJ1-4, with a tentative D call TRBD1 (6 bases). Per the germline V gene, CDR1 is MDHEN and CDR2 is SYDVKM. The CDR3 spans 18 residues.

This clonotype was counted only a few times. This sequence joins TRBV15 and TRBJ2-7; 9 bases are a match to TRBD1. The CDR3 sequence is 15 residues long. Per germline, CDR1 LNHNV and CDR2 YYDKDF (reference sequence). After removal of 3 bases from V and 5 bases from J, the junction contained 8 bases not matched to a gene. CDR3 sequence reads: CATSRDNRGLNEQYF. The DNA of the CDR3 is TGTGCCACCAGCAGGGATAACAGGGGGCTGAACGAGCAGTACTTC.

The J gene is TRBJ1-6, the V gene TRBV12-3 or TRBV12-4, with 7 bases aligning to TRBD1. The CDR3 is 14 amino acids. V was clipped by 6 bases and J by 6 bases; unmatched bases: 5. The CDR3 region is CASRTDRINSPLHF. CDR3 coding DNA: TGTGCCAGCAGGACGGACAGGATTAATTCACCCCTCCACTTT.

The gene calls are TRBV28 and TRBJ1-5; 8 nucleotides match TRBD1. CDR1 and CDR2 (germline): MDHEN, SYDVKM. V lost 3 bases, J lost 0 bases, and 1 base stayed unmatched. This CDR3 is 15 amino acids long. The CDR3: CASSFTGGSNQPQHF. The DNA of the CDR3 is TGTGCCAGCAGTTTCACAGGGGGTAGCAATCAGCCCCAGCATTTT. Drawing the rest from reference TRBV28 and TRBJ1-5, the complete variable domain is DVKVTQSSRYLVKRTGEKVFLECVQDMDHENMFWYRQDPGLGLRLIYFSYDVKMKEKGDIPEGYSVSREKKERFSLILESASTNQTSMYLCASSFTGGSNQPQHFGDGTRLSIL.

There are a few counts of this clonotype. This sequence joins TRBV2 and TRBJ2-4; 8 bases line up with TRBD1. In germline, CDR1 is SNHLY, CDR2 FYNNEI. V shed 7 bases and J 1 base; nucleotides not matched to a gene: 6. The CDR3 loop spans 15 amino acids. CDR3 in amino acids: CASTPYRGAKNIQYF. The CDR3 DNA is TGTGCCAGCACCCCGTACAGGGGGGCCAAAAACATTCAGTACTTC.

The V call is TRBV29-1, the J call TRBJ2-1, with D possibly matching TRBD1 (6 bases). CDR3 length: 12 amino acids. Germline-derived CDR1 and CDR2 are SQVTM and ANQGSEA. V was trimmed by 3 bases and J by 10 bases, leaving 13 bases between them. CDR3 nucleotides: TGCAGCGTTGAGGAACAGGGTACGGAGCAGTTCTTC. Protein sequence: CSVEEQGTEQFF.